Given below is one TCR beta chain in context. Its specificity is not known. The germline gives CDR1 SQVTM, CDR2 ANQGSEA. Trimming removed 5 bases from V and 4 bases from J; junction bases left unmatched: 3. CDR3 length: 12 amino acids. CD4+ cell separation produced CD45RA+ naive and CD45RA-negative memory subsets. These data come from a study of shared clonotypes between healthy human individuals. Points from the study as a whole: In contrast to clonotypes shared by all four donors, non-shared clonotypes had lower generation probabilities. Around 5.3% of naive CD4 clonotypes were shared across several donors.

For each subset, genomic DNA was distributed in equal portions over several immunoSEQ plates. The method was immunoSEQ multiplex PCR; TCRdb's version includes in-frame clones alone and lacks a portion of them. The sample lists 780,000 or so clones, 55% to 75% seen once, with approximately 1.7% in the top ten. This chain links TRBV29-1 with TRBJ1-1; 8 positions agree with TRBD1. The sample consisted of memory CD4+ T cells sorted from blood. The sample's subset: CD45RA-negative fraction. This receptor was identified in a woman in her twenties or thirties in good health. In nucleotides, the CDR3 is TGCAGCGTTTTTACAGGGGGCACTGAAGCTTTCTTT. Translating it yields CSVFTGGTEAFF.